What follows are 23 T cell receptor beta chains derived from one specimen sequenced in a study of cytomegalovirus exposure and HLA in healthy donors. PCR amplification relied on 60 Vbeta primers (plus 13 Jbeta primers). The repertoire was sequenced with immunoSEQ multiplex PCR; TCRdb's copy has only in-frame clones and lacks some. The repertoire has 110,000 or so clones, 74% of them found once; the top ten carry about 2%. Sample: PBMCs. The receptors shown here come from a human donor in good health.

DNA for the CDR3: TGTGCCAGCAGCTTGTCGGTCCCCTTCTACGAGCAGTACTTC. It encodes CASSLSVPFYEQYF. The chain joins TRBV5-6 to TRBJ2-7; D remains ambiguous. Per the germline V gene, CDR1 is SGHDT and CDR2 is YYEEEE. There are 14 residues in the CDR3. V was clipped by 1 base and J by 3 bases, with 11 bases between them.

Points on this clone: The same CDR3 can be traced to other DNA sequences in this sample. The chain combines TRBV9 with TRBJ2-5; D not certain. CDR3 length equals 14 residues. Germline CDR1 SGDLS, CDR2 YYNGEE. Trimming pared 0 bases from V and 1 base from J, leaving 7 bases between. CDR3 sequence (DNA): TGTGCCAGCAGCGTAGGGCTAGGCCAAGAGACCCAGTACTTC. Protein product: CASSVGLGQETQYF. Using reference TRBV9 and TRBJ2-5 for the parts outside the CDR3, the full variable domain is DSGVTQTPKHLITATGQRVTLRCSPRSGDLSVYWYQQSLDQGLQFLIQYYNGEERAKGNILERFSAQQFPDLHSELNLSSLELGDSALYFCASSVGLGQETQYFGPGTRLLVL.

V is TRBV6-1 and J is TRBJ1-3; 9 bases match TRBD1. Per the germline V gene, CDR1 is MNHNS and CDR2 is SASEGT. The CDR3 sequence is 17 residues long. V was clipped by 4 bases and J by 0 bases; unmatched bases: 7. CDR3 sequence reads: CASSASGTGRSGNTIYF. Written as DNA, the CDR3 is TGTGCCAGCAGTGCTTCCGGGACAGGGCGCTCTGGAAACACCATATATTTT.

The chain is built from TRBV10-3 and TRBJ1-1; TRBD1 matches at 7 bases. This CDR3 has 13 residues. J gave up 1 base and V 8 bases, and 4 bases lay outside the gene matches. From germline, CDR1 is ENHRY and CDR2 SYGVKD. The DNA for the CDR3 is TGTGCCATCTCCCGGACAGGGAACACTGAAGCTTTCTTT. As protein: CAISRTGNTEAFF.

CDR3 nucleotide sequence: TGCGCCAGCAGCCAAGTACAGGGACCGAACACCGGGGAGCTGTTTTTT. Its protein is CASSQVQGPNTGELFF. This chain connects TRBV4-1 to TRBJ2-2, with a tentative D call TRBD1 (6 bases). Trimming removed 1 base at V and 0 bases at J, with 9 bases between. This CDR3 has 16 residues. Germline values: CDR1 MGHRA, CDR2 YSYEKL.

This chain connects TRBV29-1 to TRBJ1-4; 7 bases map to TRBD1. V shed 5 bases and J 2 bases; nucleotides not matched to a gene: 2. Germline loops: CDR1 SQVTM, CDR2 ANQGSEA. The CDR3 length is 13 residues. The CDR3 region has the DNA TGCAGCGTTTCGACAGGGACTAATGAAAAACTGTTTTTT. Amino acid sequence: CSVSTGTNEKLFF.

In this sample, this clone is medium-sized. The gene calls are TRBV6-5 and TRBJ2-3; a possible D gene is TRBD1 (5 bases). With 6 bases removed from V and 2 bases from J, the gap between germline ends came to 9 bases. The CDR3 has 13 residues. Germline V gene data show CDR1 as MNHEY and CDR2 as SVGAGI. CDR3 residues: CASSVQVTDTQYF. CDR3 nucleotide sequence: TGTGCCAGCAGCGTACAGGTCACAGATACGCAGTATTTT.

The chain couples TRBV2 to TRBJ1-2; TRBD1 agrees at 8 bases. Germline V gene data show CDR1 as SNHLY and CDR2 as FYNNEI. The CDR3 is made up of 13 amino acids. J lost 6 bases, V lost 9 bases, and 9 bases had no gene match. CDR3 sequence (DNA): TGTGCCAGGGCGGGACAGGCGAGGGATGGCTACACCTTC. Residues: CARAGQARDGYTF.

The J gene is TRBJ2-7, the V gene TRBV7-2, with 8 bases lining up with TRBD1. The V and J ends lost 2 bases and 6 bases, in that order; junction bases with no gene match: 6. Germline assignment: CDR1 SGHTA and CDR2 FQGNSA. The CDR3 runs to 14 residues. CDR3 region: CASSLSGQASEQYF. CDR3 coding DNA: TGTGCCAGCAGCTTATCGGGACAGGCCTCCGAGCAGTACTTC. Complete variable domain (other parts from reference TRBV7-2 and TRBJ2-7): GAGVSQSPSNKVTEKGKDVELRCDPISGHTALYWYRQSLGQGLEFLIYFQGNSAPDKSGLPSDRFSAERTGGSVSTLTIQRTQQEDSAVYLCASSLSGQASEQYFGPGTRLTVT.

This clone showed up just once. In nucleotides, the CDR3 is TGTGCCAGCAGCTTACTGGGACAGGGGAGCACAGATACGCAGTATTTT. Its protein is CASSLLGQGSTDTQYF. The chain carries TRBV7-9 and TRBJ2-3, with 10 bases identical to TRBD1. This CDR3 has 16 residues. The V gene end was trimmed by 2 bases and the J gene end by 0 bases; junction bases not matched to a gene: 2. Germline V gene sequence: CDR1 SEHNR, CDR2 FQNEAQ (reference sequence).

The CDR3 sequence is CASSFTGVHSGNTIYF. CDR3 sequence (DNA): TGTGCCAGCAGCTTCACAGGGGTCCACTCTGGAAACACCATATATTTT. The gene calls are TRBV7-8 and TRBJ1-3; 7 bases are shared with TRBD1. The CDR3 sequence is 16 residues long. Germline CDR1 reads SGHVS; CDR2 reads FQNEAQ. Trimming took 3 bases from V and 0 from J; bases not matched to a gene: 5.

CDR3 in amino acids: CASSVRGSGEAFF. For the CDR3, the DNA is TGTGCCAGCAGCGTCAGAGGGTCGGGTGAAGCTTTCTTT. The rearrangement links TRBV9 to TRBJ1-1, with D hard to call. Germline lookup yields CDR1 SGDLS and CDR2 YYNGEE. Trimming took 2 bases from V and 7 from J, leaving 12 bases between them. The CDR3 runs 13 residues.

J is TRBJ2-2 and V is TRBV28, with a tentative D call TRBD2 (7 bases). Trimming took off 9 bases at V and 2 bases at J, with 13 bases between the two ends. CDR1 is MDHEN, CDR2 SYDVKM, per germline. This CDR3 has 14 residues. As DNA, the CDR3 is TGTGCCAGTCGAAGCGGGACAAACACCGGGGAGCTGTTTTTT. Translation gives CASRSGTNTGELFF.

This clone was seen a handful of times. The chain couples TRBV21-1 to TRBJ1-1; the D call in the table, TRBD1, was not verified against the DNA. TRBV21-1 is reported as a pseudogene. This CDR3 region has 17 residues. The CDR3 DNA follows: TGTGCCAGCAGCCTCCGGACAGGGGGGATTGATGGGACTGAAGCTTTCTTT. This codes for CASSLRTGGIDGTEAFF.

This rearrangement joins TRBV25-1 to TRBJ2-1; D is unclear. Germline CDR1 MGHDK, CDR2 SYGVNS. The V end lost 4 bases, the J end lost 6 bases, and 4 bases lay between the germline ends. The CDR3 is 11 residues long. CDR3 in amino acids: CASSGGNEQFF. In DNA, the CDR3 is TGTGCCAGCAGTGGAGGCAATGAGCAGTTCTTC.

V and J are TRBV28 and TRBJ1-2; no firm D call. V gave up 4 bases and J gave up 4 bases, with 7 bases separating them. This CDR3 is built from 12 residues. Germline assignment: CDR1 MDHEN and CDR2 SYDVKM. CDR3 DNA: TGTGCCAGCAGTTCTCAGGTCTATGGCTACACCTTC. It codes for CASSSQVYGYTF.

The chain employs TRBV9 and TRBJ2-3; 7 bases fit TRBD2. Germline-derived CDR1 and CDR2 are SGDLS and YYNGEE. This CDR3 contains 14 residues. J lost 8 bases, V lost 0 bases, and 6 bases had no gene match. DNA of the CDR3: TGTGCCAGCAGCGTAGATGGGGGGAGGGGTACGCAGTATTTT. It codes for CASSVDGGRGTQYF.

In nucleotides, the CDR3 is TGCGCCAGCACCGACTCGGACGAGCAGTACTTC. This sequence encodes CASTDSDEQYF. V and J are TRBV5-1 and TRBJ2-7; no firm D call. This CDR3 contains 11 residues. Germline assignment: CDR1 SGHRS and CDR2 YFSETQ. V lost 6 bases to trimming and J lost 5 bases, with 9 bases between them.

The chain uses TRBV14 and TRBJ2-1; TRBD2 is a possible D gene (5 bases). Trimming cost V 0 bases and J 2 bases, with 14 bases left between them. The CDR3 is made up of 17 amino acids. The germline V gene has CDR1 SGHDN and CDR2 FVKESK. CDR3 nucleotides: TGTGCCAGCAGCCAAGATGTAGGGAGCCGGGCCTACAATGAGCAGTTCTTC. This translates into CASSQDVGSRAYNEQFF.

V usage is TRBV4-1 and J usage is TRBJ1-5; D may be TRBD1 (6 bases). CDR3 size: 16 residues. CDR1 and CDR2 (germline): MGHRA, YSYEKL. The ends were cut back, 3 bases at V and 6 bases at J, with 18 bases in the middle. The CDR3 protein is CASSQSMQGGGQPQHF. Here the CDR3 DNA reads TGCGCCAGCAGCCAGAGTATGCAGGGAGGGGGTCAGCCCCAGCATTTT.

V is TRBV5-4 and J is TRBJ1-4; tentative D call: TRBD1 (5 bases). CDR1 and CDR2 from the germline V gene are SGHNT and YYREEE (reference sequence). This CDR3 has 15 amino acids. The V gene lost 1 base and the J gene lost 3 bases, with 10 bases spanning the gap. The CDR3 DNA follows: TGTGCCAGCAGCTTGAAGGGGCCGTCTAATGAAAAACTGTTTTTT. It yields the protein CASSLKGPSNEKLFF.

The genes are TRBV7-8 and TRBJ2-7; 9 bases fit TRBD1. The CDR3 is 14 amino acids. CDR1 is SGHVS and CDR2 is FQNEAQ in the germline V gene. J was trimmed by 1 base and V by 5 bases; bases with no gene match: 3. In DNA form, the CDR3 reads TGTGCCAGCAGCGGAGACAGGGGGTCCTACGAGCAGTACTTC. It translates to CASSGDRGSYEQYF.

The chain recombines TRBV7-3 with TRBJ2-7; D is undetermined. The CDR3 runs 13 residues. The V gene lost 0 bases and the J gene lost 7 bases, with 10 bases spanning the gap. Germline assignment: CDR1 SGHTA and CDR2 FQGTGA. The CDR3 DNA follows: TGTGCCAGCAGCTTAACGGCAGGTCAAGAGCAGTACTTC. Its translation is CASSLTAGQEQYF.